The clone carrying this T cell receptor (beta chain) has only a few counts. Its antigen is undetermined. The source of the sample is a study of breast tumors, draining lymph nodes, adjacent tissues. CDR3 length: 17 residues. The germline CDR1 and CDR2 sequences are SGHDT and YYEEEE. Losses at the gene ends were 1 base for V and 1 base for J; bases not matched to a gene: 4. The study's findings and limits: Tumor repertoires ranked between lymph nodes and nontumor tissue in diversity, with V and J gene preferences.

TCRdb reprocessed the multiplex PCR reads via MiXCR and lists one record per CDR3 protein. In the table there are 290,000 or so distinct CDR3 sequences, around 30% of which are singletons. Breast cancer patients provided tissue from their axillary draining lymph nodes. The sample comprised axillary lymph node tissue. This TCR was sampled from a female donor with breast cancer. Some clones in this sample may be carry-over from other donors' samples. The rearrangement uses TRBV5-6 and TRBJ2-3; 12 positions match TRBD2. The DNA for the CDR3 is TGTGCCAGCAGCTTGTCACTAGCGGGAGGTGGCACAGATACGCAGTATTTT. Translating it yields CASSLSLAGGGTDTQYF.